This T cell receptor beta chain was retrieved from a study of cytomegalovirus exposure and HLA in healthy donors. CDR3 length equals 16 residues. Germline CDR1 is WSHSY and CDR2 is SAAADI. Trimming took 6 bases from V and 8 from J; bases not matched to a gene: 12. Use of 60 Vbeta and 13 Jbeta primers characterized the PCR. TCRdb keeps only in-frame clones here, not all; method: immunoSEQ multiplex PCR. In the table there are around 150,000 clones, around 84% of which are singletons. The chain uses TRBV10-2 and TRBJ2-1, with 11 bases aligning to TRBD2. The TCR originated in a middle-aged woman in good health and CMV-seronegative. Sequencing used PBMCs. CDR3 residues: CASSLAGGRSNHEQFF. DNA for the CDR3: TGCGCCAGCAGCCTAGCGGGGGGCCGGAGTAATCATGAGCAGTTCTTC.